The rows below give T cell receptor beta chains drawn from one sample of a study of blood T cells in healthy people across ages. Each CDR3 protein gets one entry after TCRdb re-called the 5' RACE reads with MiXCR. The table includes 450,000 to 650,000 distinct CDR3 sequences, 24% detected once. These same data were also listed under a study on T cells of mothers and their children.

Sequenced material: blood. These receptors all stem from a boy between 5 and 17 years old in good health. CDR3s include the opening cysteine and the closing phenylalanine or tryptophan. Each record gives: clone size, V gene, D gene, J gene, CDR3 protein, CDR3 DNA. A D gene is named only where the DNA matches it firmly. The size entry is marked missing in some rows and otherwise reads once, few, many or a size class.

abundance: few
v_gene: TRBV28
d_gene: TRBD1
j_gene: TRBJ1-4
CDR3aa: CASSRRRTGGREKLFF
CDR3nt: TGTGCCAGCAGCCGTCGCCGGACAGGGGGTCGGGAAAAACTGTTTTTT

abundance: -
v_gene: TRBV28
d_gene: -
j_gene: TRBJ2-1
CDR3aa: CASSSFRGDNEQFF
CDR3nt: TGTGCCAGCAGTTCCTTTAGGGGGGACAATGAGCAGTTCTTC

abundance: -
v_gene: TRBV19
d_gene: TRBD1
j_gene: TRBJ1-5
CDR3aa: CASSIDGQGAWSNQPQHF
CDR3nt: TGTGCCAGTAGTATAGATGGCCAGGGGGCATGGAGCAATCAGCCCCAGCATTTT

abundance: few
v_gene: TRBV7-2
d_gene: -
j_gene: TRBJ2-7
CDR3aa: CASSQLSQAYEQYF
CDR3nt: TGTGCCAGCAGCCAACTCTCCCAGGCCTACGAGCAGTACTTC

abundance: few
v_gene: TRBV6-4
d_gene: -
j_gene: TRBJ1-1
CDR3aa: CASFQQQNTEAFF
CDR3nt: TGTGCCAGCTTCCAACAACAGAACACTGAGGCTTTCTTT

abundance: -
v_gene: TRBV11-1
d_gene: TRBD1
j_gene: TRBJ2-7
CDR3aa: CASSLGPGQGIYEQYF
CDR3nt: TGTGCCAGCAGCTTGGGGCCGGGACAGGGGATCTACGAGCAGTACTTC

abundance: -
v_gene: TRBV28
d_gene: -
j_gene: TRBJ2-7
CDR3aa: CASSLSRGPSYEQYF
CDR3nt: TGTGCCAGCAGTCTTTCGAGGGGACCCTCCTACGAGCAGTACTTC

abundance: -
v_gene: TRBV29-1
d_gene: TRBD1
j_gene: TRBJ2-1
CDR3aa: CSGTGSRDRGANEQFF
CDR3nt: TGCAGCGGGACCGGGTCCCGGGACAGGGGAGCAAATGAGCAGTTCTTC

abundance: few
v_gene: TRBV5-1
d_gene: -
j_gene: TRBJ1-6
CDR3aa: CASSEASAGNSPLHF
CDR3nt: TGCGCCAGCAGCGAGGCCAGTGCCGGCAATTCACCCCTCCACTTT

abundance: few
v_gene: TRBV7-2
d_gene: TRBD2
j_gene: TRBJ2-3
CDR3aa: CASSPRLAGNTDTQYF
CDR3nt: TGTGCCAGCAGCCCCAGACTAGCGGGGAACACAGATACGCAGTATTTT

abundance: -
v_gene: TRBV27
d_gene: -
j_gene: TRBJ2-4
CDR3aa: CASLGLAKNIQYF
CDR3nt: TGTGCCAGCCTAGGGCTAGCCAAAAACATTCAGTACTTC

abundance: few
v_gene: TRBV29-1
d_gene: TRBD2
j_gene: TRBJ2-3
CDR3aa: CSVGGLGITDTQYF
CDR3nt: TGCAGCGTTGGAGGACTAGGGATCACAGATACGCAGTATTTT

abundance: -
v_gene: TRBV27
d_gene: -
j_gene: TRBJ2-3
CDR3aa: CASSLTAFNTDTQYF
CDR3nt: TGTGCCAGCAGCTTGACAGCTTTTAACACAGATACGCAGTATTTT

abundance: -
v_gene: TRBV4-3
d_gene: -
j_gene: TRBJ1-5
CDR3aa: CASSQEPERGQPQHF
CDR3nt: TGCGCCAGCAGCCAAGAACCGGAGCGAGGTCAGCCCCAGCATTTT

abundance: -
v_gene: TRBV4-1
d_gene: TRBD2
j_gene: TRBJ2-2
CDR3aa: CASSQAAQAGGPGTGELFF
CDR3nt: TGCGCCAGCAGCCAAGCAGCACAAGCGGGGGGGCCGGGAACCGGGGAGCTGTTTTTT

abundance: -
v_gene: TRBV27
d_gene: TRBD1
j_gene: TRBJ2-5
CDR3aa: CASSPMGQVRGTQCF
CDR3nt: TGTGCCAGCAGTCCAATGGGACAGGTGAGAGGGACCCAGTGCTTC

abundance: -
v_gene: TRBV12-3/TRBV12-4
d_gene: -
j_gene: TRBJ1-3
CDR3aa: CASGPGAGNTIYF
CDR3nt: TGTGCCAGCGGCCCAGGGGCGGGAAACACCATATATTTT

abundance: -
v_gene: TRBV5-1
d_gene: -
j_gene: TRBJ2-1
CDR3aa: CASSSQISLLYSYNEQFF
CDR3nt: TGCGCCAGCAGCTCCCAGATTAGCCTCCTATATTCCTACAATGAGCAGTTCTTC

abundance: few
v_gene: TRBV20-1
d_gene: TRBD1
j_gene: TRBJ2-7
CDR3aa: CSAPGTGFLYSYEQYF
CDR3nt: TGCAGTGCTCCCGGGACAGGGTTTCTATACTCCTACGAGCAGTACTTC

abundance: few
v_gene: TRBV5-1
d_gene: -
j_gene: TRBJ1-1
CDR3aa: CASSFRGQNTEAFF
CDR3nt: TGCGCCAGCAGCTTTAGAGGACAGAACACTGAAGCTTTCTTT

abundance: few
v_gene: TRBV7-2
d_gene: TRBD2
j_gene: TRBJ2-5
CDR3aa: CASSPASGGPQETQYF
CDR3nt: TGTGCCAGCAGCCCGGCGAGCGGGGGGCCACAAGAGACCCAGTACTTC

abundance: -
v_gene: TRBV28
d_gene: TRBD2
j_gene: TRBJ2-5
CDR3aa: CASSQTPGLAGEVEYF
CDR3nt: TGTGCCAGCAGCCAAACTCCGGGACTAGCGGGAGAAGTGGAGTACTTC

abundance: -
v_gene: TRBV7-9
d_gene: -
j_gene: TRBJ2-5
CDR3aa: CASSLAGGSRPAQYF
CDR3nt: TGTGCCAGCAGCTTAGCCGGTGGCAGCCGACCGGCCCAGTACTTC

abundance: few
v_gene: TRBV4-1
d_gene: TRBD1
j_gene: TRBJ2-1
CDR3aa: CASSQLTGGDEQFF
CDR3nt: TGCGCCAGCAGCCAGCTGACAGGGGGCGATGAGCAGTTCTTC

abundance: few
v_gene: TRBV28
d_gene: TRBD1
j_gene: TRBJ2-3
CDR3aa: CASSSAGGWTDTRYF
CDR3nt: TGTGCCAGCAGTTCAGCAGGGGGCTGGACAGATACGCGGTATTTT

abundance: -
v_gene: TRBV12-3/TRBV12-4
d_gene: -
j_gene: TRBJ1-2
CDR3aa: CASSLKGEINGYTF
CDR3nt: TGTGCCAGCAGTTTAAAGGGGGAAATTAATGGCTACACCTTC

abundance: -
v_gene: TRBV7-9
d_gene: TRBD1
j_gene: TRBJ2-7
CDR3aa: CASSPRQGSASYEQYF
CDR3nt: TGTGCCAGCAGCCCACGACAGGGTTCCGCCTCCTACGAGCAGTACTTC

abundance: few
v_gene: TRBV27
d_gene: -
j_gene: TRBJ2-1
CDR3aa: CASSLTPLEGEQFF
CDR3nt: TGTGCCAGCAGTTTAACCCCCTTGGAGGGTGAGCAGTTCTTC

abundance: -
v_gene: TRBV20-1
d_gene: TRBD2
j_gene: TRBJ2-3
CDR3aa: CIPPNRLAGVGTQYF
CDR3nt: TGCATCCCACCGAACCGGCTAGCGGGAGTCGGTACGCAGTATTTT

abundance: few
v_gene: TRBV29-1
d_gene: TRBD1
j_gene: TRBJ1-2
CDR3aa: CSVIGTGYGYTF
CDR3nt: TGCAGCGTTATCGGGACAGGGTATGGCTACACCTTC

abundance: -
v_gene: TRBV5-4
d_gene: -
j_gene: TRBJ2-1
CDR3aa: CASSKQVDSYNERFF
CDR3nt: TGTGCCAGCAGCAAACAGGTGGACTCCTACAATGAGCGGTTCTTC

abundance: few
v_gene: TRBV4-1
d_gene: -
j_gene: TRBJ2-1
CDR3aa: CASSQAGPANLNEQFF
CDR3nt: TGCGCCAGCAGCCAAGCGGGACCCGCCAACCTAAATGAGCAGTTCTTC

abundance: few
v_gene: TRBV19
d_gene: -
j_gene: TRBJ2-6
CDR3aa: CASSIERVISGANVLTF
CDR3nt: TGTGCCAGTAGTATAGAGAGGGTAATCTCTGGGGCCAACGTCCTGACTTTC

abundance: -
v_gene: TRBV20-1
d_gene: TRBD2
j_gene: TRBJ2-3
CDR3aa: CSASPMLAASTDTQYF
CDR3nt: TGCAGTGCTAGTCCGATGCTAGCGGCTAGCACAGATACGCAGTATTTT

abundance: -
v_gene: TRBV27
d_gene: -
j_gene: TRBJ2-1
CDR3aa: CARGEPVRVELYNEQFF
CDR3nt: TGTGCCAGGGGAGAACCTGTGCGGGTGGAACTATACAATGAGCAGTTCTTC

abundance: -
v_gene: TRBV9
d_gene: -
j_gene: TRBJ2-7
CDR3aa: CASSGETGGAYEQYF
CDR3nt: TGTGCCAGCAGCGGAGAAACAGGGGGGGCCTACGAGCAGTACTTC

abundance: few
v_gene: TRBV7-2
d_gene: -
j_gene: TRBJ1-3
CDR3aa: CASSLDSFSGNTIYF
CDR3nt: TGTGCCAGCAGCTTAGACAGTTTCTCTGGAAACACCATATATTTT

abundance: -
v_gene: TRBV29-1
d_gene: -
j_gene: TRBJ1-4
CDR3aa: CSVGGTGPSWAKAEKLFF
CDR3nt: TGCAGCGTTGGGGGGACCGGGCCTTCCTGGGCAAAGGCGGAAAAACTGTTTTTT

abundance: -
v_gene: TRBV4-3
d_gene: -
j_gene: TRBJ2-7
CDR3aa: CASSQGRDRTYEQYF
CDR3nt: TGCGCCAGCAGCCAAGGTCGAGACAGAACCTACGAGCAGTACTTC

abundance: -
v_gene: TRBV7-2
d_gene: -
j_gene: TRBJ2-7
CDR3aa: CASSPRGLPSYEQYF
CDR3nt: TGTGCCAGCAGCCCTAGAGGGCTTCCCTCCTACGAGCAGTACTTC

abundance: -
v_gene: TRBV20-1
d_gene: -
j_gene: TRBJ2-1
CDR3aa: CSARAGPIVYNEQFF
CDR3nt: TGCAGTGCTAGAGCTGGACCAATAGTCTACAATGAGCAGTTCTTC

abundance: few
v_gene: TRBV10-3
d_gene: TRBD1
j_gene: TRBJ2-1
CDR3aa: CASGDREGSEQFF
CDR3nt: TGTGCCAGCGGGGACAGGGAGGGTAGTGAGCAGTTCTTC

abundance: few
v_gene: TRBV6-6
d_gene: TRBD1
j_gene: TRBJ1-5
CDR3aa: CASSHGQGHGNQPQHF
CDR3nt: TGTGCCAGCAGTCACGGACAGGGGCATGGCAATCAGCCCCAGCATTTT

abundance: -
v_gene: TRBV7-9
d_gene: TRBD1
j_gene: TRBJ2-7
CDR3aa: CASSLGAQGAYEQYF
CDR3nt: TGTGCCAGCAGCTTAGGCGCCCAGGGGGCTTACGAGCAGTACTTC

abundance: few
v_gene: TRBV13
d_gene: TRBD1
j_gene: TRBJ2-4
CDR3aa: CASSIGQGFDIQYF
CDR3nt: TGTGCCAGCAGCATTGGACAGGGTTTCGACATTCAGTACTTC

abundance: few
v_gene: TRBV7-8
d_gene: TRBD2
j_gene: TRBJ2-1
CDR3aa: CASSDGTSGRSGNEQFF
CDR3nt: TGTGCCAGCAGCGACGGGACTAGCGGGAGATCAGGGAATGAGCAGTTCTTC

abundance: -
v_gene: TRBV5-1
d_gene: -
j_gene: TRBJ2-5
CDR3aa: CANSLETGYPRWAQYF
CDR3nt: TGCGCCAACAGCTTGGAAACAGGCTACCCGAGATGGGCCCAGTACTTC

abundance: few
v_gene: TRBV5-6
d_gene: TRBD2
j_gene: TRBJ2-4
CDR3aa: CASSLGWGLAIAKNIQYF
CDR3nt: TGTGCCAGCAGCTTGGGTTGGGGACTAGCGATAGCCAAAAACATTCAGTACTTC

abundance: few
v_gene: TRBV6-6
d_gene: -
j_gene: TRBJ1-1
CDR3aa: CASRTGGLDTEAFF
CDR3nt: TGTGCCAGCAGGACGGGGGGGCTGGACACTGAAGCTTTCTTT

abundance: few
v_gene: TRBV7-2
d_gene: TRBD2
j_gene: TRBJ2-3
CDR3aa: CASSASGGRGDTQYF
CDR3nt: TGTGCCAGCAGCGCCTCGGGAGGCCGGGGAGATACGCAGTATTTT

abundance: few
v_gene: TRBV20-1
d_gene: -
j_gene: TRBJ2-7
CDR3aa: CSASGGAYEQYF
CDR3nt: TGCAGTGCTAGCGGGGGTGCCTACGAGCAGTACTTC

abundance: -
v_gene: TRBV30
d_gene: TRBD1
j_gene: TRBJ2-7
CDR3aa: CAWGQATYEQYF
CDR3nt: TGTGCCTGGGGACAGGCGACGTACGAGCAGTACTTC

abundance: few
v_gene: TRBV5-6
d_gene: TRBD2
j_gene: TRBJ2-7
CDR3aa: CASSPGLVAYEQYF
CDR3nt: TGTGCCAGCAGCCCTGGACTAGTAGCCTACGAGCAGTACTTC

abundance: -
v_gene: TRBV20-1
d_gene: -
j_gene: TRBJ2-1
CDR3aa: CSAYKHRDEYNEQFF
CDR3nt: TGCAGTGCTTATAAACACCGGGACGAATACAATGAGCAGTTCTTC

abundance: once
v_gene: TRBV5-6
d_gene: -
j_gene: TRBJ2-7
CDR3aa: CASSLRLAYDEQYF
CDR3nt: TGTGCCAGCAGCTTGCGGTTAGCTTACGACGAGCAGTACTTC